The source of this T cell receptor (beta chain) is a study of blood T cells in healthy people across ages. CDR3 length: 17 amino acids. Trimming removed 0 bases at V and 3 bases at J, with 12 bases between. Per the germline V gene, CDR1 is MNHEY and CDR2 is SVGAGI. Through a sample-barcoded 5' primer and a J-beta primer mix, a second PCR was run for 7 to 11 cycles. Each of the cDNA molecules was tagged by a template-switch adaptor with 12 random nucleotides. In TCRdb, the 5' RACE reads were re-called with MiXCR into one record per CDR3 protein. The data contain fewer than 750,000 distinct CDR3 sequences, 40% to 50% of them singletons. Notes on the study in general: Per-million-T-cell TCR beta diversity fell roughly linearly with age. Long-lived donors exceeded aged donors in naive CD4+ cells and diversity.

Per-sample PBMC isolation yielded at least 6.5 million cells. This clonotype appeared many times. Its cognate antigen is unknown. Sequencing used blood. The rearrangement uses TRBV6-5 and TRBJ1-6; perhaps TRBD1 as D (6 bases). The sequence was obtained from an elderly man in good health. This CDR3 reads CASSYSAGGNYNSPLHF. Here the CDR3 DNA reads TGTGCCAGCAGTTACTCAGCGGGGGGCAACTATAATTCACCCCTCCACTTT.